This T cell receptor (beta chain) was sequenced for a study of glioma-infiltrating T cells after dendritic cell vaccination. Study background: Glioblastoma patients came from Phase I and II dendritic cell vaccination trials.

Repertoires were generated with immunoSEQ multiplex PCR, while TCRdb's copy carries only in-frame clones and drops some. This table holds 85,000 to 110,000 clones, roughly 76% found once. Findings of the study overall: Longer survival after dendritic cell vaccination followed higher pretreatment TIL content.

V gave up 1 base and J gave up 5 bases; unmatched junction bases: 3. Germline-derived CDR1 and CDR2 are SGHAT and FQNNGV. This CDR3 is 14 amino acids long. As concerns this clone: The antigen is not known.

Here the sequenced sample was blood, taken before dendritic cell vaccination. V usage is TRBV11-2 and J usage is TRBJ2-3; 7 positions agree with TRBD2. The sequence derives from a human donor with glioblastoma. The CDR3 coding sequence is TGTGCCAGCAGCTTAGGGACTAGTGGAGATACGCAGTATTTT. Protein: CASSLGTSGDTQYF.